The 17 T cell receptor beta chains listed next were all sequenced from one sample in a study of metastatic and nonmetastatic thyroid tumors. No treatment had been given to any patient before thyroid surgery. TCRdb re-called the PCR reads via MiXCR. The sample carries tens of thousands of clones, approximately 11% recorded once. Material: blood. These receptors were obtained from a female donor with papillary thyroid cancer or a benign thyroid nodule (not recorded which). Some clones in this sample may be carry-over from other donors' samples.

As to this clone: The germline gene is not matched at one end of the junction; a read error may be the cause. The chain is built from TRBV7-6 and TRBJ1-4; D uncertain. The CDR3 length is 15 residues. Germline lookup yields CDR1 SGHVS and CDR2 FNYEAQ. CDR3 protein: CVSSRSGVAGEKLFF. The CDR3 DNA sequence: TGTGTCAGCAGCCGATCAGGTGTAGCTGGTGAAAAACTGTTTTTT.

This clone was picked up many times. The chain combines TRBV6-1 with TRBJ2-1; D perhaps matches TRBD1 (6 bases). This CDR3 comprises 13 residues. Per the germline V gene, CDR1 is MNHNS and CDR2 is SASEGT. V lost 7 bases, J lost 8 bases, and 15 bases lay in between. In nucleotides, the CDR3 is TGTGCCAGCAAGGTGGGGGCGGGCTATGAGCAGTTCTTC. Translated: CASKVGAGYEQFF.

This clone was seen at least ten times. V is TRBV2 and J is TRBJ2-6, with TRBD1 identical over 7 bases. The germline gives CDR1 SNHLY, CDR2 FYNNEI. V was pared by 6 bases and J by 2 bases, with 4 bases of the junction left unmatched. The CDR3 contains 15 residues. The CDR3, as DNA: TGTGCCAGCAGGCCCCAGGGGGCTGGGGCCAACGTCCTGACTTTC. This translates into CASRPQGAGANVLTF.

This clone showed up many times. The V and J genes are TRBV2 and TRBJ1-5, with 10 positions matching TRBD1. Germline V gene lookup returns CDR1 SNHLY and CDR2 FYNNEI. Trimming took 5 bases from V and 4 from J; bases not matched to a gene: 11. The CDR3 covers 17 residues. For the CDR3, the DNA is TGTGCCAGCAGTCAGAAGCTGGGGACAGGGGTAAATCAGCCCCAGCATTTT. Encoded protein: CASSQKLGTGVNQPQHF.

This clone was observed at least ten times. This chain joins TRBV6-1 and TRBJ2-1, with 7 nucleotides matching TRBD2. The CDR3 is 17 residues long. V gave up 3 bases and J gave up 2 bases; unmatched junction bases: 10. Germline values: CDR1 MNHNS, CDR2 SASEGT. The CDR3 coding sequence is TGTGCCAGCAGTGACGGACGACCTCGGGAGGCCTACAATGAGCAGTTCTTC. Its protein product is CASSDGRPREAYNEQFF.

As for this clone: This CDR3 fails to terminate in the conserved phenylalanine or tryptophan, so it likely reflects a read error. V is TRBV5-1 and J is TRBJ1-1, with D hard to call. The CDR3 sequence is 13 residues long. The germline CDR1 and CDR2 sequences are SGHRS and YFSETQ. The DNA for the CDR3 is TGCACCAGCAGCTTAGGACGTAACACTGAAGCTTTCCTT. It yields the protein CTSSLGRNTEAFL.

At least ten counts were recorded for this clone. This chain links TRBV7-2 with TRBJ2-7; D possibly corresponds to TRBD2 (5 bases). V was cut by 1 base and J by 3 bases, with 10 bases left in between. The CDR3 runs to 14 residues. Germline values: CDR1 SGHTA, CDR2 FQGNSA. The CDR3 nucleotides are TGTGCCAGCAGCTTAGGAGGGATTGGCTACGAGCAGTACTTC. Translated: CASSLGGIGYEQYF.

This clone was detected ten times or more. The chain recombines TRBV28 with TRBJ2-1; a weak D match, TRBD2 (6 bases). The CDR3 length is 16 residues. Deletions cut 5 bases from V and 7 bases from J, with 21 bases between. Germline V lookup: CDR1 MDHEN, CDR2 SYDVKM. The DNA for the CDR3 is TGTGCCAGCAGTCCACCGAGCCGGAGGGCCAGGAATGAGCAGTTCTTC. Encoded protein: CASSPPSRRARNEQFF.

This clone was observed at least ten times. The chain links TRBV2 to TRBJ1-3; tentative D call: TRBD1 (5 bases). The CDR3 spans 13 residues. Germline CDR1 is SNHLY and CDR2 is FYNNEI. V was shortened by 7 bases and J by 1 base, with 8 bases between the two germline ends. The CDR3 reads CASNRLSGNTIYF. CDR3 DNA sequence: TGTGCCAGCAACAGGCTATCTGGAAACACCATATATTTT.

In its sample, this clone was seen many times. The CDR3 is CASSGGQGGTGANVLTF. The CDR3 bases are TGTGCCAGCAGCGGCGGACAGGGGGGGACTGGGGCCAACGTCCTGACTTTC. This rearrangement joins TRBV9 to TRBJ2-6, with 10 bases lining up with TRBD1. CDR1 and CDR2 (germline): SGDLS, YYNGEE. V was clipped by 3 bases and J by 2 bases; unmatched bases: 5. The CDR3 spans 17 residues. Together with reference TRBV9 and TRBJ2-6, the CDR3 gives the full variable domain: DSGVTQTPKHLITATGQRVTLRCSPRSGDLSVYWYQQSLDQGLQFLIQYYNGEERAKGNILERFSAQQFPDLHSELNLSSLELGDSALYFCASSGGQGGTGANVLTFGAGSRLTVL.

The chain is built from TRBV12-3 or TRBV12-4 and TRBJ2-1, with D perhaps TRBD2 (5 bases). The CDR3 contains 12 residues. The V end lost 7 bases, the J end lost 7 bases, and 11 bases lay between the germline ends. This chain's CDR3 is CASTKGANEQFF. The CDR3 DNA reads TGTGCCAGCACTAAGGGAGCGAATGAGCAGTTCTTC.

Many counts were recorded for this clone. The chain joins TRBV27 to TRBJ2-1; 8 positions match TRBD2. The germline V gene encodes CDR1 MNHEY and CDR2 SMNVEV (reference sequence). The CDR3 sequence is 14 residues long. Trimming cost V 6 bases and J 6 bases; bases outside gene matches: 7. The CDR3 coding sequence is TGTGCCAGCAGGAAAGCGGGAGCAGCCAATGAGCAGTTCTTC. As protein: CASRKAGAANEQFF.

This clone occurred many times. This sequence joins TRBV11-2 and TRBJ2-3; 9 nucleotides align to TRBD2. Germline CDR1 and CDR2: SGHAT and FQNNGV. This CDR3 region has 16 residues. V dropped 5 bases and J dropped 5; count of bases not matched to a gene: 11. The CDR3 loop reads CASSLRASGIQDTQYF. CDR3 DNA: TGTGCCAGCAGCCTCCGGGCTAGCGGGATTCAAGATACGCAGTATTTT.

This clone appeared many times. The rearrangement links TRBV11-2 to TRBJ2-1; 10 nucleotides line up with TRBD1. The V and J ends lost 4 bases and 8 bases, in that order; junction bases with no gene match: 11. The CDR3 consists of 16 residues. CDR1 is SGHAT, CDR2 FQNNGV, per germline. CDR3 region: CASSWGYGDRGYEQFF. In nucleotides, the CDR3 is TGTGCCAGCAGCTGGGGATATGGGGACAGGGGTTATGAGCAGTTCTTC.

This clone was seen at least ten times. This sequence joins TRBV11-2 and TRBJ2-7; 7 bases map to TRBD1. V lost 1 base, J lost 2 bases, and 5 bases stayed unmatched. CDR1 and CDR2 (germline): SGHAT, FQNNGV. The CDR3 runs 15 residues. This CDR3 reads CASSLVRGPTYEQYF. The CDR3 nucleotides are TGTGCCAGCAGCTTAGTGAGGGGGCCAACCTACGAGCAGTACTTC.

This clone was counted many times. V gene TRBV3-1 combines with J gene TRBJ2-5; D uncertain. CDR1 LGHDT and CDR2 YNNKEL come from the germline V gene (reference sequence). The ends were cut back, 1 base at V and 1 base at J, with 13 bases in the middle. The CDR3 runs to 16 residues. Written as DNA, the CDR3 is TGTGCCAGCAGCCAAGTTCTAAAACAGCCCCAAGAGACCCAGTACTTC. It translates to CASSQVLKQPQETQYF.

This clone has at least ten counts. The J gene is TRBJ2-7, the V gene TRBV10-3, with a tentative D call TRBD2 (5 bases). This CDR3 has 13 residues. The ends were cut back, 10 bases at V and 3 bases at J, with 16 bases in the middle. Germline assignment: CDR1 ENHRY and CDR2 SYGVKD. The CDR3 bases are TGTGCCACCTCTTTGGAGCGGTACTACGAGCAGTACTTC. Translating it yields CATSLERYYEQYF.